The clone carrying this T cell receptor beta chain was counted at least ten times. The antigen remains unidentified. A much larger clone lies one base from this, so it may be a read error. This specimen belongs to a study of metastatic and nonmetastatic thyroid tumors. Study details: From malignant and benign thyroid patients, repertoires in blood and in tumor or nodule tissue were compared.

With MiXCR, TCRdb reprocessed the PCR reads. This repertoire shows tens of thousands of clones, roughly an eighth found once; its top ten account for 11%. Each patient went into thyroid surgery without having received any treatment. Study findings and constraints: Reportedly, malignant thyroid tumors had significantly higher TCR beta diversity than benign nodules, in blood and tumor.

V was shortened by 3 bases and J by 6 bases, with 15 bases between the two germline ends. The germline CDR1 and CDR2 sequences are SGHTA and FQGNSA. CDR3 length: 15 amino acids. This sequence originates from a female donor with papillary thyroid cancer or a benign thyroid nodule (not recorded which). Some clones in this sample may be carry-over from other donors' samples. Source material: blood. The V gene is TRBV7-2, the J gene TRBJ2-1; weak D call: TRBD2 (6 bases). DNA of the CDR3: TGTGCCAGCAGCTTGGGACTCCAACAGAGCAATGAGCAGTTCTTC. It codes for CASSLGLQQSNEQFF.